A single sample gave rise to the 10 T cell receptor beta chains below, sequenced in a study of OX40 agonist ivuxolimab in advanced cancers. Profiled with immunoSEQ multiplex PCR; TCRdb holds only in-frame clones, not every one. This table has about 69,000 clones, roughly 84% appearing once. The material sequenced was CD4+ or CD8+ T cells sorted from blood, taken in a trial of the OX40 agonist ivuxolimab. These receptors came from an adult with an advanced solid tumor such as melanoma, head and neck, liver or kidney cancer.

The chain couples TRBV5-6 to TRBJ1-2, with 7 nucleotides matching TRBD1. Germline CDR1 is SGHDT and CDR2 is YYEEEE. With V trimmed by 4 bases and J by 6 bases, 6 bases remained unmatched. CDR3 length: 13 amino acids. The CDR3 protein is CASSPQGGDGYTF. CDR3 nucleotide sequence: TGTGCCAGCAGCCCCCAGGGGGGTGATGGCTACACCTTC.

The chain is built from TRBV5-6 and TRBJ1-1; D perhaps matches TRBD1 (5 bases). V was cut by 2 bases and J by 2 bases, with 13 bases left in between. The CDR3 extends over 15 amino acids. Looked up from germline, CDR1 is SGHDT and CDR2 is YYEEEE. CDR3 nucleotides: TGTGCCAGCAGCTTCATGATCAGGGTAAACACTGAAGCTTTCTTT. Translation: CASSFMIRVNTEAFF.

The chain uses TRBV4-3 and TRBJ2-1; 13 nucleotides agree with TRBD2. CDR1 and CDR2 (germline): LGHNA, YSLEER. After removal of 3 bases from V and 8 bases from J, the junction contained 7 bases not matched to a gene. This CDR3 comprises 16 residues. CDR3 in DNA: TGCGCCAGCAGCCATTCCGGACTAGCGGGAGCCTATGAGCAGTTCTTC. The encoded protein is CASSHSGLAGAYEQFF.

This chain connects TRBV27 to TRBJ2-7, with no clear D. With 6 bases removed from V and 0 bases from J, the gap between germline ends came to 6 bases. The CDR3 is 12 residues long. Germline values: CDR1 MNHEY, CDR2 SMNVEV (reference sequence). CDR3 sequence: CASSGSSYEQYF. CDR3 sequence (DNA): TGTGCCAGCAGCGGCAGCTCCTACGAGCAGTACTTC.

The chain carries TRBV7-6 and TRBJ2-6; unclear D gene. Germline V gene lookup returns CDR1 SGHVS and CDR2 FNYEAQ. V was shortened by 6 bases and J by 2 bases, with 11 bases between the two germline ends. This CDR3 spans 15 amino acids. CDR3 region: CASSPGRPGANVLTF. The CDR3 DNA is TGTGCCAGCAGTCCGGGTAGGCCTGGGGCCAACGTCCTGACTTTC.

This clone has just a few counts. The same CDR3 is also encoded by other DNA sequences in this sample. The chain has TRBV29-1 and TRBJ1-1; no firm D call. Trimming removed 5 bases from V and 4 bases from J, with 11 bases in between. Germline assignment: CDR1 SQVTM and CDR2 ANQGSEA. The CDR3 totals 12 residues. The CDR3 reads CSVPSGATEAFF. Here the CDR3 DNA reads TGCAGCGTTCCGTCGGGCGCCACTGAAGCTTTCTTT.

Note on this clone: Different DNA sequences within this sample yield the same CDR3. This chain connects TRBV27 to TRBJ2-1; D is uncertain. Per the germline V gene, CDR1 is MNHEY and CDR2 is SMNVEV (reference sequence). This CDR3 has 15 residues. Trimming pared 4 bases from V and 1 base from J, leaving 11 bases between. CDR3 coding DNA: TGTGCCAGCAGTTCCCGGGCCCCTTCCTACAATGAGCAGTTCTTC. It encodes CASSSRAPSYNEQFF.

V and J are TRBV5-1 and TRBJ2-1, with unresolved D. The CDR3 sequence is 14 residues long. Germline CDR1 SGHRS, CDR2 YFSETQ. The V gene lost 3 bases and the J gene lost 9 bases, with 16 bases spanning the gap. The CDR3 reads CASSSVSNSLEQFF. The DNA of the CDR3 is TGCGCCAGCAGCTCAGTAAGTAATTCGCTTGAGCAGTTCTTC.

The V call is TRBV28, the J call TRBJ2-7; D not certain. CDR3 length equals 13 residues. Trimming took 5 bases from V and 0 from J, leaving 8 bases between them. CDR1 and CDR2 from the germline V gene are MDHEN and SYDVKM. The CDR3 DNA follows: TGTGCCAGCAGTCCGCCCAGCTCCTACGAGCAGTACTTC. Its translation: CASSPPSSYEQYF.

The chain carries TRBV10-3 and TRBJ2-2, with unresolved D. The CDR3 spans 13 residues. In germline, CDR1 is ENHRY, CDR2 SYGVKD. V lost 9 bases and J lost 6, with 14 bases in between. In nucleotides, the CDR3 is TGTGCCATTTCGACCACTGCGGCCGGGGAGCTGTTTTTT. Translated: CAISTTAAGELFF.